The rows below give T cell receptor beta chains drawn from one sample of a study of T cell responses to AZD1222 COVID-19 vaccine. Sequencing used immunoSEQ multiplex PCR; TCRdb keeps in-frame clones, though not all of them. Of about 140,000 clones detected, around 90% appear once; the ten largest clones hold roughly 1.8%. Material: peripheral blood, obtained on day 0 of AZD1222 vaccination. Receptors originate from an adult in good health. Both conserved end residues are part of each CDR3. The D gene is left open where the match is weak. Size is stated for part of the rows, as once, few or many counts, or as a class when the clone is expanded.

16,TRBV11-2,.,TRBJ1-3,once,CASSLILLSSGNTIYF,TGTGCCAGCAGCTTAATCCTTTTAAGCTCTGGAAACACCATATATTTT
15,TRBV5-1,.,TRBJ2-7,.,CASRSEGRAYYEQYF,TGCGCCAGCAGGTCAGAGGGCAGGGCGTACTACGAGCAGTACTTC
16,TRBV5-6,TRBD1,TRBJ2-3,.,CASRMGQGIYTDTQYF,TGTGCCAGCAGAATGGGACAGGGGATTTACACAGATACGCAGTATTTT
14,TRBV9,.,TRBJ1-1,.,CASSPTDWNTEAFF,TGTGCCAGCAGCCCGACGGACTGGAACACTGAAGCTTTCTTT